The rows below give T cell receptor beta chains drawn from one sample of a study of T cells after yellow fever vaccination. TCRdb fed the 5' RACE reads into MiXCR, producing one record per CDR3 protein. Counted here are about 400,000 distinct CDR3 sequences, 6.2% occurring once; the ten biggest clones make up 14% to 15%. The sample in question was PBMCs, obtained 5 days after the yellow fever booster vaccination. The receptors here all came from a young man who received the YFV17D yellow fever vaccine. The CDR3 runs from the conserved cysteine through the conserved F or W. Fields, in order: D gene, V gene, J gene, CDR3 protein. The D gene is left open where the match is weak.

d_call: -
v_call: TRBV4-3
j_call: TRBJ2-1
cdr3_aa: CASSQDPTGTLLSSYNEQFF

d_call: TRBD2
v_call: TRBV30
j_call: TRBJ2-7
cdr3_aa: CAWSSPRLAGEGEQYF

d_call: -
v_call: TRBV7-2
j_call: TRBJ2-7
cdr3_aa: CASSLRSQNSYEQYF

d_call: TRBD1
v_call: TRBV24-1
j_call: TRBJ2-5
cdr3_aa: CATSDTGTEQETQYF

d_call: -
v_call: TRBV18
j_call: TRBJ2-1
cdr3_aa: CASSPGDIAYNEQFF

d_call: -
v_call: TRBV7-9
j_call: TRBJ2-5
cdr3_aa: CASSSRASQETQYF

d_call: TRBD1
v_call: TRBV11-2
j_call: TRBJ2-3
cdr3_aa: CASSRRVGTGAPWPDTQYF

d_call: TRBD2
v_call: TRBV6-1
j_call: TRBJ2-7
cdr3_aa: CASTLAGTHEQYF

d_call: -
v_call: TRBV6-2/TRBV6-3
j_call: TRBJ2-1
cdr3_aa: CASSPGTFPNEQFF

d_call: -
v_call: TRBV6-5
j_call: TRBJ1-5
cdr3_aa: CASSYSQEGQPQHF

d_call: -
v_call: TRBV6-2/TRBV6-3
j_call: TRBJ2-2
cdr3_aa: CASRADTGELFF

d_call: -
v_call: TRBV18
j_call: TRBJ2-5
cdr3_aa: CASSPYRSQETQYF

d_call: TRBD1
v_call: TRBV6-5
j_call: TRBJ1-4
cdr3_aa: CASSYRDSKNEKLFF

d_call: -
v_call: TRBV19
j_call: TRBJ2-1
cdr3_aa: CASSTGLNNEQFF

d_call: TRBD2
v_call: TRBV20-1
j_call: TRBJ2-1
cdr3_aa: CSALAGGAGGYEQFF

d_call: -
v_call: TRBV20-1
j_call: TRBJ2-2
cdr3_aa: CSAPGPTGVTGELFF

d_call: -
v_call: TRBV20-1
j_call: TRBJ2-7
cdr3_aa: CSARDHLYEQYF

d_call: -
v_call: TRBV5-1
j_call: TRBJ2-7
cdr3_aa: CASSNRASYEQYF

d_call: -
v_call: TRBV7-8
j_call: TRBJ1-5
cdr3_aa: CASSSGLNQPQHF

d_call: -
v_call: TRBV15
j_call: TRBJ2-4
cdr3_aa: CATSPARDLNIQYF

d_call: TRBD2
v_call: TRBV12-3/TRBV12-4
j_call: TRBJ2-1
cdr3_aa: CATARLAGAHEQFF

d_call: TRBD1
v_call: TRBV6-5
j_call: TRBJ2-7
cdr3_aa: CASSYSSRGIYEQYF

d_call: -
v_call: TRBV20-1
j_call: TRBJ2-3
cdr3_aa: CSALGEGSPDTQYF

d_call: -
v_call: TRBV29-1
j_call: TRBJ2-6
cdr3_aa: CSVLNSGANVLTF